This TCR beta chain emerged from a study of blood T cell repertoires in COVID-19. Concerning this clone: In the same sample, other DNA sequences code for this CDR3.

Unmatched junction bases numbered 2, after V lost 5 bases and J lost 4 bases. The germline CDR1 and CDR2 sequences are MDHEN and SYDVKM. This CDR3 is 14 amino acids long. Generated by immunoSEQ multiplex PCR, the TCRdb table keeps only in-frame clones and is missing some. The table has about 120,000 clones, roughly four fifths seen once. The clonotype originates from a man aged 25-40 years with COVID-19, enrolled during active disease. V gene TRBV28 combines with J gene TRBJ1-5, with 10 nucleotides matching TRBD1. The sequenced sample was peripheral blood. The DNA of the CDR3 is TGTGCCAGCAGTCCGGGACAGGGGAATCAGCCCCAGCATTTT. As protein: CASSPGQGNQPQHF.